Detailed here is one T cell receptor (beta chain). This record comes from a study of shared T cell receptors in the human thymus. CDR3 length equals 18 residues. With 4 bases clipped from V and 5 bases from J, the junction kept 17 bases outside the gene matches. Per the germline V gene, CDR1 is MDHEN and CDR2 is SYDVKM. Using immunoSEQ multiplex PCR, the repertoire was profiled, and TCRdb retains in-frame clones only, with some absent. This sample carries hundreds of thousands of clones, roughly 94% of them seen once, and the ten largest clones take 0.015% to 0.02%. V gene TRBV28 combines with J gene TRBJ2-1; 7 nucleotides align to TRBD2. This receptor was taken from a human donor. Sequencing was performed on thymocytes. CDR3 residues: CASSSDSGGGPVDNEQFF. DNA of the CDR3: TGTGCCAGCAGTTCCGATTCCGGGGGAGGGCCCGTGGACAATGAGCAGTTCTTC.